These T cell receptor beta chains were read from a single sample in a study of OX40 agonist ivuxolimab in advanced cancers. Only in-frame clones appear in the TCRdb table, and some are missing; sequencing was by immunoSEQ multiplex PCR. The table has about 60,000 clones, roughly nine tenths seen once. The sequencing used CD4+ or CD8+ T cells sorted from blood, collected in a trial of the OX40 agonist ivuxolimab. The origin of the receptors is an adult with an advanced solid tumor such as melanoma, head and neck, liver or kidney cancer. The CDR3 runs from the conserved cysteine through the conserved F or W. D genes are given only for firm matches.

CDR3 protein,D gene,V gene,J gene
CACAGTNNEKLFF,.,TRBV28,TRBJ1-4
CASSLGQSNTEAFF,.,TRBV6-1,TRBJ1-1
CASSLGTGFRDYGYTF,TRBD1,TRBV5-6,TRBJ1-2
CASSVEGYGNQPQHF,.,TRBV2,TRBJ1-5
CASSQSTDTQYF,.,TRBV7-2,TRBJ2-3
CASSTGTGESYNEQFF,.,TRBV5-4,TRBJ2-1
CASREDPTNTGELFF,TRBD2,TRBV5-1,TRBJ2-2
CASTEPDSGDEQYF,.,TRBV21-1,TRBJ2-7
CASRGLVTGFNTEAFF,.,TRBV2,TRBJ1-1
CASSEVASGNGNQPQHF,.,TRBV6-1,TRBJ1-5
CASSRGLDAETQYF,TRBD2,TRBV5-4,TRBJ2-5
CASSLVGYGYTF,.,TRBV28,TRBJ1-2
CASSPPTARSQETQYF,.,TRBV18,TRBJ2-5
CSVSQGGTQYF,TRBD1,TRBV29-1,TRBJ2-3
CASNRGWDSPLHF,TRBD1,TRBV2,TRBJ1-6
CASSTTTGGDTEAFF,.,TRBV19,TRBJ1-1
CASSDFGEQFF,.,TRBV10-1,TRBJ2-1
CASSKDRMNTEAFF,TRBD1,TRBV19,TRBJ1-1
CASSLPTGGYGYTF,TRBD1,TRBV6-5,TRBJ1-2
CASSKGWSSGAQETQYF,TRBD2,TRBV19,TRBJ2-5
CASSFTTGANYGYTF,TRBD1,TRBV19,TRBJ1-2
CASSIVGTGLYEQYF,TRBD1,TRBV19,TRBJ2-7
CSVKRLAGETGELFF,TRBD2,TRBV29-1,TRBJ2-2
CASGQGVSPLHF,TRBD1,TRBV30,TRBJ1-6
CAWGDLHGTDTQYF,.,TRBV30,TRBJ2-3
CASSELMDRGLGTQYF,TRBD1,TRBV2,TRBJ2-3
CASSLGSLNQPQHF,.,TRBV7-9,TRBJ1-5
CASSFLTSGSVADTQYF,TRBD2,TRBV28,TRBJ2-3
CASRSASEEGGYTF,.,TRBV6-1,TRBJ1-2
CARLQGADTQYF,.,TRBV10-1,TRBJ2-3
CASTPGQGRKLFF,TRBD1,TRBV6-1,TRBJ1-4
CASSPSTDTQYF,.,TRBV10-3,TRBJ2-3
CASRWTGDNQPQHF,TRBD1,TRBV28,TRBJ1-5
CASSFRRGVVSGNTIYF,.,TRBV12-1,TRBJ1-3
CASSKTSYNGYTF,.,TRBV19,TRBJ1-2
CASSPGLPSSYNEQFF,.,TRBV19,TRBJ2-1
CASSLENSPLHF,.,TRBV7-9,TRBJ1-6
CASSVGDLPWGETQYF,.,TRBV9,TRBJ2-5
CASSPWTSGRYSEQFF,TRBD2,TRBV7-2,TRBJ2-1
CASSYSGGDSNQPQHF,.,TRBV6-6,TRBJ1-5
CASSQDSGYSGNTIYF,.,TRBV4-1,TRBJ1-3
CASTGRTSHEQFF,TRBD2,TRBV28,TRBJ2-1
CASSDPTSDYEQYF,TRBD2,TRBV10-2,TRBJ2-7
CASSLDRDSSYEQYF,TRBD1,TRBV11-2,TRBJ2-7
CASSLLGADGYTF,.,TRBV7-9,TRBJ1-2